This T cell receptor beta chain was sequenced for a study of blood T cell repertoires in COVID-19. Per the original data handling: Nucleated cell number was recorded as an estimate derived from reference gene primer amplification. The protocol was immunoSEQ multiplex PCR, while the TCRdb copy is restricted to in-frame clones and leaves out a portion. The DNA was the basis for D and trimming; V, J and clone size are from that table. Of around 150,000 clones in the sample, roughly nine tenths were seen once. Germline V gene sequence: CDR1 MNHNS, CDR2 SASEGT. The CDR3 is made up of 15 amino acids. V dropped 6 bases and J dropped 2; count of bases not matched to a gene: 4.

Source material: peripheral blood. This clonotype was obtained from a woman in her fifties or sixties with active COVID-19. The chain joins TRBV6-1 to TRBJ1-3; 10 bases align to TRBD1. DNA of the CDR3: TGTGCCAGCAGCACAGGGACAGGGGCTGGAAACACCATATATTTT. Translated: CASSTGTGAGNTIYF.